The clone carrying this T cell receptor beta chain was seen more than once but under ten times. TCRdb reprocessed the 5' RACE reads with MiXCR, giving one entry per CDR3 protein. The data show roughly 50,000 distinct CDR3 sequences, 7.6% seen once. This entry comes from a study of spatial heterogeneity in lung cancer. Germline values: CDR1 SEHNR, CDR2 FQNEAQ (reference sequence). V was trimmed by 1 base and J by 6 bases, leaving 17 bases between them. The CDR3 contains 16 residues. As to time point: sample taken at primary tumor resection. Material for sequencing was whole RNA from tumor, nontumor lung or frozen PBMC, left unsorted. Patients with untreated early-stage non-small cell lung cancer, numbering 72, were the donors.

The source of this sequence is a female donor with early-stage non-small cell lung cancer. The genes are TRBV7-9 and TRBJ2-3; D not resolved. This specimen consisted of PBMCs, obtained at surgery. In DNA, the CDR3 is TGTGCCAGCAGCTTAGTCGGCCTTCCGGCCTCGGATACGCAGTATTTT. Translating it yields CASSLVGLPASDTQYF.